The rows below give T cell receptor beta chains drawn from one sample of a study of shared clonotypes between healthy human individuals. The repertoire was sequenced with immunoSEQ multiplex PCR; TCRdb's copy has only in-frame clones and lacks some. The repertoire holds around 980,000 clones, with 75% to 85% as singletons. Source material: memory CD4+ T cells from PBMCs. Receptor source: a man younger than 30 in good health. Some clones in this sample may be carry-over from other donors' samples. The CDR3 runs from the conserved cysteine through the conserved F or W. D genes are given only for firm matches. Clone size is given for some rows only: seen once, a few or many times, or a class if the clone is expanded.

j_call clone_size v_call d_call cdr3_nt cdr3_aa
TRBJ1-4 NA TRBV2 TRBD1 TGTGCCAGCAGAGACAGGGGGTGGGCTAATGAAAAACTGTTTTTT CASRDRGWANEKLFF
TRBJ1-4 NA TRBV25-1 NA TGTGCCAGCAGTGACTTGGACAGAGCTAATGAAAAACTGTTTTTT CASSDLDRANEKLFF
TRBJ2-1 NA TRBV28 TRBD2 TGTGCCAGCAGTCCGGGGACTAGCGGGGAGTTCTTC CASSPGTSGEFF
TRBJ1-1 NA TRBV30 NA TGTGCCTGGAGTATTGGACAGCCGAACACTGAAGCTTTCTTT CAWSIGQPNTEAFF
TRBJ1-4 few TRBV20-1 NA TGCAGTGCTAGGCCAGGGGAAAAACTGTTTTTT CSARPGEKLFF
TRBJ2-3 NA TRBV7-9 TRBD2 TGTGCCAGCAGCTTAGGGGCGGGAGGGCCAGATACGCAGTATTTT CASSLGAGGPDTQYF
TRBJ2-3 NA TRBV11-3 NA TGTGCCAGCAGCCCAGGAGATAGCGGCACAGATACGCAGTATTTT CASSPGDSGTDTQYF
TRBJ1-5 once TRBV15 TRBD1 TGTGCCACCAGCGGCTTTAACAGGGGGCATCAGCCCCAGCATTTT CATSGFNRGHQPQHF
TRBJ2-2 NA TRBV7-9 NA TGTGCCAGCAGCTTAGACAGGGCAGGCACCGGGGAGCTGTTTTTT CASSLDRAGTGELFF
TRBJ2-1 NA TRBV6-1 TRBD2 TGTGCCAGCAGTGCTGTAGCGGGAGTCAATAATGAGCAGTTCTTC CASSAVAGVNNEQFF
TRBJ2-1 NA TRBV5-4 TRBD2 TGTGCCAGCAGCTTGGCCAGTGCGTCTAGCGGTGAGCAGTTCTTC CASSLASASSGEQFF
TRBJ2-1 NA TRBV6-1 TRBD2 TGTGCCAGCAGCGAACTAGCGGGAGGATCCGATGAGCAGTTCTTC CASSELAGGSDEQFF
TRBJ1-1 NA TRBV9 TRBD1 TGTGCCAGCAGCCGAAATGCTGGACAGGGCACTGAAGCTTTCTTT CASSRNAGQGTEAFF
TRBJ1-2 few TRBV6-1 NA TGTGCCAGTTCCCAGTCGAGTAACTATGGCTACACCTTC CASSQSSNYGYTF
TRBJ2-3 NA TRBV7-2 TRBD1 TGTGCCAGCAGCCACCGGGACAGACCTTTTGATACGCAGTATTTT CASSHRDRPFDTQYF
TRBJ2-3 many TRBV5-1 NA TGCGCCAGCAGCTTGGATCCCGCGGGACCAAGCACAGATACGCAGTATTTT CASSLDPAGPSTDTQYF
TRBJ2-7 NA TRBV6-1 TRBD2 TGTGCCAGCAGCCTAGCGGGAGGGCTCGAGCAGTACTTC CASSLAGGLEQYF